This TCR beta chain was sequenced in a study of shared clonotypes between healthy human individuals (dated by TCRdb to between 2020 and 2021). As for the study more broadly: A couple of women and three men aged 18 to 49 years were included in the cohort. To estimate repertoire size and how much clonotype sharing occurs between individuals, the study deeply sequenced the blood TCR repertoires of several healthy adults. Each donor's leukapheresis produced roughly between roughly 0.85 and 10 billion PBMCs. Different laboratories and diverse techniques were used to prepare libraries and sequence TCR repertoires, to increase sequencing depth and limit assay-specific biases. For each donor, CD4 naive and CD4 memory were each run on three plates, CD8 naive on two plates, and CD8 memory on one plate.

The donors were healthy, HIV-negative adults with no recently reported acute infections or vaccinations. All donors were Caucasian adults living in Nashville, Tennessee, USA. CD4+ T cells were enriched by magnetic negative selection, after which naive cells were positively selected on CD45RA and the negative fraction was taken as the memory subset. Blood was collected by leukapheresis, and PBMCs were isolated by Ficoll-Histopaque density gradient centrifugation and then cryopreserved in liquid nitrogen vapor phase. Analytical flow cytometry was used to check the purity and quantity of every magnetically sorted T cell population. From each sorted fraction, genomic DNA was isolated and quantified by UV absorbance on a Nanodrop 2000c. A note on this clone: Its antigen specificity is not known. Per-base qualities were not stored, and no clone one base away is much larger.

The investigation overall reported the following: Pairwise subsampling led to the expectation that sequencing depth would affect the degree of clonotype sharing among donors. Sampling was restricted to blood, and TCR repertoires in tissue are likely to differ from TCR repertoires in blood. The small number of donors limited the genetic and exposure-history diversity represented. Sharing across several donors was observed for about 5% of naive CD4, 3% to 3.5% of naive CD8, 2.3% of memory CD4, and over 0.3% of memory CD8 clonotypes. Higher generation probabilities were observed for clonotypes shared by all four sorted-subset donors than for non-shared clonotypes. Even with the large sequencing depth, rarefaction of the sorted-subset datasets indicated that sequencing was incomplete. Naive subsets generally had larger estimated clonotype richness than memory subsets did.

The CDR3 numbers 17 residues from cysteine through phenylalanine. Left in the record is the CDR3 DNA by itself, 51 bases read in frame from the first base. For CDR1 and CDR2, the germline V gene lists LGHNA and YNFKEQ. V lost 4 bases and J lost 10 bases, and the count of bases not matched to a germline gene is 15. Using the deep immunoSEQ assay, multiplex PCR amplified TCR CDR3 regions from genomic DNA. Extracted genomic DNA from each cell subset was distributed evenly across all wells of several immunoSEQ 96-well plates, and each plate was treated as a replicate. For sorted subsets, 150 to 250 ng genomic DNA, equal to some 28,000 T cell genomes, was loaded into each replicate PCR. Purified libraries were measured with a Qubit 3.0 fluorometer, size-checked on a Bioanalyzer 2100, and measured again with the KAPA Library Quantification kit. Every immunoSEQ 96-well plate was sequenced on a dedicated single-read 150-cycle Illumina NextSeq 550 flow cell. Per the source publication's procedure: Because the immunoSEQ output included only junctional sequences and no quality scores, the filtering could not be the same as the filtering used for full-length reads. To assign V/J genes and CDR3, sequences were annotated using PyIR, a Python wrapper for IgBLAST v1.9, with IMGT germline references. Reads with weak V/J assignments (E-value above 1e-6), missing CDR3, stop codons, out-of-frame junctions, or ambiguous translated residues were removed. V3J clonotypes were defined by identical inferred V gene, J gene, and CDR3 amino acid sequence. The percentage overlap between two repertoires was calculated by dividing the number of shared unique clonotypes by the size of the smaller repertoire. Richness of each repertoire was evaluated using RTK rarefaction, the Chao1 estimator, and Recon v2.1 estimates of unobserved clonotypes. Generation probabilities were computed with OLGA for all TCRbeta clonotypes obtained by the gDNA method from several donors. TCRdb limited this immuneACCESS table to in-frame rearrangements with V and J called. A share of clones is missing; checked studies link under half to unresolved V genes, and the rest is unexplained. V and J calls and clone size follow that table, whereas D and trimming were derived from the DNA. The table for this sample lists more than 400,000 clones; about 95% of them were counted only once. The ten top clones hold about 0.054% of the sample.

Here the chain combines TRBV4-2 and TRBJ2-1, with 11 junctional bases fitting TRBD2. The TCR comes from a young woman in good health. Specimen: naive CD4+ T cells sorted from blood. According to the study, the label for this sample's cell subset or site signals: CD45RA+ positively selected. The base sequence is TGTGCCAGCAGCCCCGAGAGAAAACTAGCGGGGGTAGGGGAGCAGTTCTTC. Translated, it gives CASSPERKLAGVGEQFF.